This T cell receptor beta chain is drawn from a study of cytomegalovirus exposure and HLA in healthy donors. Looking at the study overall: Findings of an earlier analysis included about 100 million unique TCR beta sequences from 170 million or so T cells. Findings and caveats of the study: TCR association rates varied by HLA locus in a later analysis, with DRB1 highest and HLA-C lowest. In a later analysis, most CMV-associated TCR beta chains appeared HLA-restricted. For most TCR beta V segments, an earlier analysis put the productive rate at about 87% or about 30% of the time.

A word on this clone: Antigen specificity is unknown.

PCR used 60 Vbeta primers and 13 Jbeta primers. Libraries were prepared by immunoSEQ multiplex PCR; TCRdb keeps only in-frame clonotypes and omits some of them. The sample holds around 150,000 clones, 65% to 85% seen once. The V gene's germline CDR1 is SNHLY and CDR2 FYNNEI. Trimming took 6 bases from V and 6 from J; bases not matched to a gene: 4. The CDR3 contains 14 residues. The TCR originated in a man aged 60 to 69 in good health and CMV-seronegative. The chain carries TRBV2 and TRBJ2-2, with TRBD2 matching over 10 bases. The sequencing input was PBMCs. The DNA for the CDR3 is TGTGCCAGCAGGAATAGCGGGGGGCCCGGGGAGCTGTTTTTT. Amino acid sequence: CASRNSGGPGELFF.